This TCR beta chain is drawn from a study of CD8+CD57+ T cells in acquired aplastic anemia. The V gene's germline CDR1 is SGHNT and CDR2 YENEEA. The junction had 9 bases not matched to a gene; V was cut back by 5 bases and J by 2 bases. The length of the CDR3 is 16 residues. About this clonotype: The antigen is unknown.

The study's findings and limits: Comparison of patients with controls identified twenty-nine shared CD8+ CDR3 sequences.

Genomic DNA, serving as template, underwent TCR beta VDJ and CDR3 profiling. Each CDR3 protein is one row after TCRdb ran MiXCR on the reads. The repertoire consists of about 210,000 distinct CDR3 sequences, with over 60% occurring once and the leading ten covering approximately 32%. This receptor was obtained from a human donor in good health. The chain links TRBV11-3 to TRBJ1-1; 9 bases are a match to TRBD1. The specimen was sorted CD4+, CD8+, or CD8+CD57+ T cells (not recorded which) from PBMCs. The CDR3: CASSDRTGVPNTEAFF. The CDR3 DNA follows: TGTGCCAGCAGCGATAGGACAGGGGTGCCCAACACTGAAGCTTTCTTT.